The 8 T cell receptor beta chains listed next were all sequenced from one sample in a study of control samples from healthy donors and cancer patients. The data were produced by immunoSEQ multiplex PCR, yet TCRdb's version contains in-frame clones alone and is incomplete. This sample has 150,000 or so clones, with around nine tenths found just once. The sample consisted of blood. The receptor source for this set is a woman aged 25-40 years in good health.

The CDR3 spells CASSLVGGSSYEQYF. The DNA for the CDR3 is TGTGCCAGCAGTCTAGTCGGGGGAAGCTCCTACGAGCAGTACTTC. This chain links TRBV27 with TRBJ2-7; D perhaps matches TRBD2 (6 bases). CDR3 length: 15 amino acids. Trimming removed 5 bases at V and 0 bases at J, with 14 bases between. Germline V gene lookup returns CDR1 MNHEY and CDR2 SMNVEV (reference sequence).

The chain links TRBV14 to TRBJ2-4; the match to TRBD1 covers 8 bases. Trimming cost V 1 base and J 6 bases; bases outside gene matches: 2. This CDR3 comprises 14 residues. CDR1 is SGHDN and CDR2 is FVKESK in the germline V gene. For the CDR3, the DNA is TGTGCCAGCAGCCAAGCAGGGGGCGGAAACATTCAGTACTTC. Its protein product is CASSQAGGGNIQYF.

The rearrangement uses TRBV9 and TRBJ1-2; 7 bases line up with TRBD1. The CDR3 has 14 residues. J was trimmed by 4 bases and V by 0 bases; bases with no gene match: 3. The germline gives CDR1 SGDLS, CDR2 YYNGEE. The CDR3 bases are TGTGCCAGCAGCGTAGGGGAGGGGGCCTATGGCTACACCTTC. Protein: CASSVGEGAYGYTF.

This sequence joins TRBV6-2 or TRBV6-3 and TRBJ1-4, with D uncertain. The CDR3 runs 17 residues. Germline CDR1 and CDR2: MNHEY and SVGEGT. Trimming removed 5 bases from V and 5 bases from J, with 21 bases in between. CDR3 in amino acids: CASSQTPRTRGNEKLFF. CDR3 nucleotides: TGTGCCAGCAGTCAAACCCCTCGGACCCGAGGAAATGAAAAACTGTTTTTT.

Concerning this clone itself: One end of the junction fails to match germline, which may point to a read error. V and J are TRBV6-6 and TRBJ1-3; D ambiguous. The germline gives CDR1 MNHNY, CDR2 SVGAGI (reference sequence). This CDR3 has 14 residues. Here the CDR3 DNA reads TGTGCCGGCAGTTATATGGCAGCTGGAAACACCATATATTTT. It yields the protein CAGSYMAAGNTIYF.

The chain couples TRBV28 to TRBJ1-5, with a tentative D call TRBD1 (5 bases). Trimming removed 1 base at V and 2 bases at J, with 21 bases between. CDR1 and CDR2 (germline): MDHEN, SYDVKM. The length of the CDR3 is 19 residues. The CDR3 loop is CASSLYSGTLGGGNQPQHF. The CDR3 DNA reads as TGTGCCAGCAGTTTATATTCCGGGACCCTGGGAGGTGGCAATCAGCCCCAGCATTTT.

The CDR3 DNA sequence: TGCGCCAGCAGCGGGACCGACGCGTTATATAATTCACCCCTCCACTTT. It translates to CASSGTDALYNSPLHF. The chain carries TRBV4-1 and TRBJ1-6, with D possibly matching TRBD1 (5 bases). Per germline, CDR1 MGHRA and CDR2 YSYEKL. The CDR3 runs to 16 residues. Trimming took 5 bases from V and 4 from J, leaving 15 bases between them.

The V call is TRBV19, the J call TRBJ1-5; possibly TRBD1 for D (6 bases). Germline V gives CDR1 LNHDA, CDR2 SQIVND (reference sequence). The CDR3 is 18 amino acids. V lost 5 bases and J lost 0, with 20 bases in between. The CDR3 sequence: CASSPWTVSAYSNQPQHF. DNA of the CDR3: TGTGCCAGTAGTCCCTGGACAGTCTCGGCTTATAGCAATCAGCCCCAGCATTTT.